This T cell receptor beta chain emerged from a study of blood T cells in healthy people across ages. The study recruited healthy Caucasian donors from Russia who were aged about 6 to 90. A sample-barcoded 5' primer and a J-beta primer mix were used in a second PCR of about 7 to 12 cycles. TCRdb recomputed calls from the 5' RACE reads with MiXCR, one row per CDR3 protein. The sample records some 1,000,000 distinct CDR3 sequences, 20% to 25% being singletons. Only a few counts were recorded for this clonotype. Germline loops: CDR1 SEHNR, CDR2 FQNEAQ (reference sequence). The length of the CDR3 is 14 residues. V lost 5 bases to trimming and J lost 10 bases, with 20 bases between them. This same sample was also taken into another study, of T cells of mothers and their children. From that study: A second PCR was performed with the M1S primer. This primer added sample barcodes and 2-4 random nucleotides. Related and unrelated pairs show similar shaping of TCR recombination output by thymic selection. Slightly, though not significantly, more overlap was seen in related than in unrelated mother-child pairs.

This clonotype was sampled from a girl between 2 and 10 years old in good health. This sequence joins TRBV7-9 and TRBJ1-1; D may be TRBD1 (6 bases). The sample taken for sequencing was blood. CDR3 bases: TGTGCCAGCAGCCCAGACAATCGACAGGATCGAGCTTTCTTT. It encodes CASSPDNRQDRAFF.